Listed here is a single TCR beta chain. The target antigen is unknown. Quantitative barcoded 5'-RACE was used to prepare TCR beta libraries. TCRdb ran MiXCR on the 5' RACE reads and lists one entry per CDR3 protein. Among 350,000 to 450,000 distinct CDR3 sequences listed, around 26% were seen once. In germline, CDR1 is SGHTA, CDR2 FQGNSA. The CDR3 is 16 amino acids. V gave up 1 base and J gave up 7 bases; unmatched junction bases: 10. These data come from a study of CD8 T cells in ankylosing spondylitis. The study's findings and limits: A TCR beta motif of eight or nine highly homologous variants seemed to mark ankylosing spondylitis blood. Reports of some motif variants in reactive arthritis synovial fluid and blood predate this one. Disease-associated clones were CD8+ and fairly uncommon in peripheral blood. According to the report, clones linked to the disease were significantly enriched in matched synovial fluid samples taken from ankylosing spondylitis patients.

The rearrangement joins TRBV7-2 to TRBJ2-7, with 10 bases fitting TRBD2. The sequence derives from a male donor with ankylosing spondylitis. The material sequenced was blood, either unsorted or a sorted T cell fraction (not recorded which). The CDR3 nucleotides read TGTGCCAGCAGCTTAGGAATAGCGGGAGGTACGGGGGAGCAGTACGTC. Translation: CASSLGIAGGTGEQYV.